This is a list of T cell receptor beta chains from one sample in a study of OX40 agonist ivuxolimab in advanced cancers. Profiling relied on immunoSEQ multiplex PCR, and the TCRdb table lists in-frame clones only, not all of them. The sample contains about 110,000 clones, about 92% of which appear only once. The specimen comprised CD4+ or CD8+ T cells sorted from blood, sampled in a trial of the OX40 agonist ivuxolimab. All receptors derive from an adult with an advanced solid tumor such as melanoma, head and neck, liver or kidney cancer. The CDR3 runs from the conserved cysteine through the conserved F or W. D genes are given only for firm matches. For some rows the clone size is stated as once, few or many, or as a class when expanded; others skip it.

cdr3_nt cdr3_aa j_call v_call clone_size d_call
TGTGCCAGTCACGGGGGCTACGAGCAGTACTTC CASHGGYEQYF TRBJ2-7 TRBV5-6 . .
TGCGCCAGCAGCTCCGGGACAGGGAACTCTGGAAACACCATATATTTT CASSSGTGNSGNTIYF TRBJ1-3 TRBV5-1 . TRBD1
TGTGCCAGTAGTACCTTTAGCGGGAGGGCCTCCTACAATGAGCAGTTCTTC CASSTFSGRASYNEQFF TRBJ2-1 TRBV19 . TRBD2
TGTGCCAGCAGCTTAATGGGGGGCTCCAAAAACATTCAGTACTTC CASSLMGGSKNIQYF TRBJ2-4 TRBV7-9 . .
TGTGCCAGCAGCCCAGACAGGGGCTCCTCTTACGAGCAGTACTTC CASSPDRGSSYEQYF TRBJ2-7 TRBV2 . TRBD1
TGTGCCAGCTCACGTCGGACAGGGGGCACAGATACGCAGTATTTT CASSRRTGGTDTQYF TRBJ2-3 TRBV18 . TRBD1
TGTGCCAGCAGCTACAGGGCTGGAAACACCATATATTTT CASSYRAGNTIYF TRBJ1-3 TRBV27 . .
TGTGCCAGCACCACTAGGTATGGCTACACCTTC CASTTRYGYTF TRBJ1-2 TRBV2 few .
TGTGCCAGCAGCCCTTCCCCAGATACGCAGTATTTT CASSPSPDTQYF TRBJ2-3 TRBV5-4 . .
TGTGCTAGCAGCTTACCTCGGCAGGGTAGCTCTGGGGCCAACGTCCTGACTTTC CASSLPRQGSSGANVLTF TRBJ2-6 TRBV7-7 . .
TGTGCCAGCAGCTTATCCCCGCGCGACACCGAGCAGTTCTTC CASSLSPRDTEQFF TRBJ2-1 TRBV7-2 . .
TGTGCCAGCAGCCCGAGGGGTCTGAACACTGAAGCTTTCTTT CASSPRGLNTEAFF TRBJ1-1 TRBV7-9 . .
TGTGCCAGCTCACGGTCCGACTCCGGTTCCGCAGATACGCAGTATTTT CASSRSDSGSADTQYF TRBJ2-3 TRBV18 . .
TGTGCCAGCAGCCTAGGGGGACAGAGTGAAAAACTGTTTTTT CASSLGGQSEKLFF TRBJ1-4 TRBV7-8 . TRBD1
TGTGCCAGCGGTATTACGGGCGCCTACGAGCAGTACTTC CASGITGAYEQYF TRBJ2-7 TRBV6-1 once .
TGTGCCAGTAGTACGGGACAGGGGGCTCGCCAGCCCCAGCATTTT CASSTGQGARQPQHF TRBJ1-5 TRBV19 once TRBD1
TGTGCCAGCAGTCAAACCCCGGGACAGGGCGATGAAAAACTGTTTTTT CASSQTPGQGDEKLFF TRBJ1-4 TRBV27 . TRBD1
TGTGCCACTGGAGATCAGCCCCAGCATTTT CATGDQPQHF TRBJ1-5 TRBV19 . .
TGCAGCGTTGACGGGACAGGGGTAACTGAAGCTTTCTTT CSVDGTGVTEAFF TRBJ1-1 TRBV29-1 . TRBD1
TGTGCCAGCTCACCTCGGGGGGGCGATGAGCAGTTCTTC CASSPRGGDEQFF TRBJ2-1 TRBV18 . TRBD2
TGTGCCAGCAGTGCCACAGGGGGTGGCAATCAGCCCCAGCATTTT CASSATGGGNQPQHF TRBJ1-5 TRBV6-5 . TRBD1
TGTGCCAGCAGTTACGGCCAGCCTAACTATGGCTACACCTTC CASSYGQPNYGYTF TRBJ1-2 TRBV6-5 . .
TGTGCCAGTAGTAATGACCGGCCTCCTACTGGAAACACCATATATTTT CASSNDRPPTGNTIYF TRBJ1-3 TRBV19 . .
TGCGCCAGCAGCTTGTATCCCACAGCGGGCTACGAGCAGTACTTC CASSLYPTAGYEQYF TRBJ2-7 TRBV5-1 . .
TGTGCCTGGAGGGGGATAGGGACTTTACCCAATGAGCAGTTCTTC CAWRGIGTLPNEQFF TRBJ2-1 TRBV30 . .
TGTGCCAGCAGCGTAGCGCCGACGGAAGGGGAGACCCAGTACTTC CASSVAPTEGETQYF TRBJ2-5 TRBV9 . .
TGTGCCAGCACGGAGAGGACCTACGAGCAGTACTTC CASTERTYEQYF TRBJ2-7 TRBV2 . .
TGTGCCAGCAGCTTACGACAGGGGAATTCACCCCTCCACTTT CASSLRQGNSPLHF TRBJ1-6 TRBV7-9 . TRBD1
TGTGCCAGCAGCACACAGGGGAACACTGAAGCTTTCTTT CASSTQGNTEAFF TRBJ1-1 TRBV7-2 . .
TGTGCCAGCAGCTTAGTAGGGGGGACCTACGAGACCCAGTACTTC CASSLVGGTYETQYF TRBJ2-5 TRBV11-1 . .
TGTGCCAGCAGCTTAGCGGCGGGGGGGCTCTATGAGCAGTTCTTC CASSLAAGGLYEQFF TRBJ2-1 TRBV7-9 . TRBD2
TGCAGCGTTGTCGGCAGGGCCCTAGCACGACGGGATACGCAGTATTTT CSVVGRALARRDTQYF TRBJ2-3 TRBV29-1 . .
TGTGCCAGTAGTATCCCCTCGACAGGGCGCCATCAGCCCCAGCATTTT CASSIPSTGRHQPQHF TRBJ1-5 TRBV19 . TRBD1
TGTGCCAGCAGTTCCCCTTCAGGGACCGATCGGGCTTTCTTT CASSSPSGTDRAFF TRBJ1-1 TRBV28 . .
TGTGCCAGCAGCCCGACAGGGGACTCCTACAATGAGCAGTTCTTC CASSPTGDSYNEQFF TRBJ2-1 TRBV5-5 . TRBD1
TGTGCCAGCAGTCCGCAGGGGGTGGGGGAAGAGACCCAGTACTTC CASSPQGVGEETQYF TRBJ2-5 TRBV27 . TRBD1
TGTGCCATCAGTGAAGACCGGGCTGGAAACACCATATATTTT CAISEDRAGNTIYF TRBJ1-3 TRBV10-3 . .
TGTGCCAGCAGTTATCTCCAGGACAGGGGAAGGAATTCTGAAGCTTTCTTT CASSYLQDRGRNSEAFF TRBJ1-1 TRBV27 . TRBD1
TGTGTCAGCAGCTTCCGAGCGGGAGGGTACAATGAGCAGTTCTTC CVSSFRAGGYNEQFF TRBJ2-1 TRBV12-1 . .
TGTGCCACAAGTCGGCTCGGAGGGATGCATGGCTACACCTTC CATSRLGGMHGYTF TRBJ1-2 TRBV27 . .
TGTGCCAGCAGCTTGTCTAGCCCGAACTACAATGAGCAGTTCTTC CASSLSSPNYNEQFF TRBJ2-1 TRBV5-5 . .
TGTGCCAGCAGCTCCAACGATAACTATGGCTACACCTTC CASSSNDNYGYTF TRBJ1-2 TRBV7-9 . .
TGTGCCAGCAGCCTAACTAGCGGGAGAGCTCAAGAGACCCAGTACTTC CASSLTSGRAQETQYF TRBJ2-5 TRBV9 once TRBD2
TGTGCCAGCAGCCAACTAGCGTACAATGAGCAGTTCTTC CASSQLAYNEQFF TRBJ2-1 TRBV14 . .
TGTGCCAGCAGCTTAGTTGTAGCGGGCGAGCAGTACTTC CASSLVVAGEQYF TRBJ2-7 TRBV7-9 . TRBD2
TGTGCCTGGAGTGTACGTAGCGGGAGTGGTTGGGATGAGCAGTTCTTC CAWSVRSGSGWDEQFF TRBJ2-1 TRBV30 . TRBD2
TGTGCCATTCGACTAGCGGAGTACAATGAGCAGTTCTTC CAIRLAEYNEQFF TRBJ2-1 TRBV10-3 . TRBD2
TGTGCCAGCAGCCCTAGTGGACAGGGTCGGGACACTGAAGCTTTCTTT CASSPSGQGRDTEAFF TRBJ1-1 TRBV11-1 . TRBD1
TGTGCCAGCAGTTATCCCCAGGGGGAGGGGTCCTTC CASSYPQGEGSF TRBJ1-2 TRBV6-6 . TRBD1
TGTGCCATCAGTGAGTCGACAGCAGCCTATGGCTACACCTTC CAISESTAAYGYTF TRBJ1-2 TRBV10-3 . .
TGCGCCAGCAGTCATTCGGGGCCGACTAACTATGGCTACACCTTC CASSHSGPTNYGYTF TRBJ1-2 TRBV23-1 . .
TGCGCCAGCAGTGACCCCCCCCTGCTCCCCTTGACAGATTATGGCTACACCTTC CASSDPPLLPLTDYGYTF TRBJ1-2 TRBV10-1 . .
TGTGCCAGTAGTTCTACGATGAGATCCAGCGAGCAGTACTTC CASSSTMRSSEQYF TRBJ2-7 TRBV19 . .
TGTGCCAGTAGTACCGGGACAGACCAAGAGACCCAGTACTTC CASSTGTDQETQYF TRBJ2-5 TRBV19 . TRBD1
TGTGCCAGCAGCTCGACCGACAATGAGCAGTTCTTC CASSSTDNEQFF TRBJ2-1 TRBV7-9 . .
TGTGCCAGTAGTACTCGGACTAAATGGACAGGGAATAGAGAGACCCAGTACTTC CASSTRTKWTGNRETQYF TRBJ2-5 TRBV19 . TRBD1
TGTGCCAGCAGTCAACAGTATAGCAATCAGCCCCAGCATTTT CASSQQYSNQPQHF TRBJ1-5 TRBV6-5 . .